The clone carrying this TCR beta chain appeared a few times. Its specificity is not known. This specimen comes from a study of cytomegalovirus exposure and HLA in healthy donors. Regarding the study as a whole: The study assumed roughly uniform donor sequencing depth for presence/absence analyses.

This CDR3 comprises 15 residues. With V trimmed by 1 base and J by 0 bases, 0 bases remained unmatched. Germline loops: CDR1 MGHRA, CDR2 YSYEKL. Healthy bone marrow donors formed the donor group. Primers included in the PCR were 60 Vbeta and 13 Jbeta primers. TCRdb's table, derived via immunoSEQ multiplex PCR, lists solely in-frame clones and lacks some. This sample has roughly 100,000 clones, with around 72% found just once. The sample comprised PBMCs. The chain links TRBV4-1 to TRBJ1-1; 9 bases line up with TRBD1. The source of this sequence is a male donor in good health and CMV-seronegative. CDR3 sequence: CASSQGQGVNTEAFF. The CDR3 region has the DNA TGCGCCAGCAGCCAAGGACAGGGGGTGAACACTGAAGCTTTCTTT.